These 14 T cell receptor beta chains were all obtained from the same sample, sequenced in a study of control samples from healthy donors and cancer patients. Sequenced by immunoSEQ multiplex PCR; TCRdb stores in-frame clones only, minus some. The profile shows around 76,000 clones, around 90% of them singletons. Input material: PBMCs. Source of these receptors: a woman aged 50 to 60 with colorectal cancer.

The chain is built from TRBV5-6 and TRBJ1-2, with 9 positions matching TRBD1. This CDR3 has 13 residues. With V trimmed by 0 bases and J by 8 bases, 2 bases remained unmatched. Germline assignment: CDR1 SGHDT and CDR2 YYEEEE. The DNA for the CDR3 is TGTGCCAGCAGCTTGGACAGGGGGCGAGGCTACACCTTC. Protein sequence: CASSLDRGRGYTF. Looking up the rest from reference TRBV5-6 and TRBJ1-2 gives the full variable domain: DAGVTQSPTHLIKTRGQQVTLRCSPKSGHDTVSWYQQALGQGPQFIFQYYEEEERQRGNFPDRFSGHQFPNYSSELNVNALLLGDSALYLCASSLDRGRGYTFGSGTRLTVV.

This rearrangement joins TRBV6-2 or TRBV6-3 to TRBJ1-2; 7 bases agree with TRBD1. Germline loops: CDR1 MNHEY, CDR2 SVGEGT. CDR3 size: 14 residues. Unmatched junction bases numbered 10, after V lost 2 bases and J lost 10 bases. The CDR3 DNA is TGTGCCAGCAGTTACGAGACAGGGAGGCCATCCTACACCTTC. It codes for CASSYETGRPSYTF.

The V call is TRBV24-1, the J call TRBJ1-5, with 8 bases matching TRBD1. V lost 4 bases, J lost 4 bases, and 8 bases stayed unmatched. This CDR3 spans 16 amino acids. Germline lookup yields CDR1 KGHDR and CDR2 SFDVKD. The CDR3 region is CATSDSGRGPNQPQHF. DNA for the CDR3: TGTGCCACCAGTGACTCAGGCAGGGGGCCTAATCAGCCCCAGCATTTT.

The gene calls are TRBV7-9 and TRBJ1-1; 11 bases fit TRBD1. The trim removed 1 base at V and 11 bases at J, leaving 12 bases unmatched. CDR1 is SEHNR and CDR2 is FQNEAQ in the germline V gene (reference sequence). This CDR3 region has 16 residues. CDR3 DNA sequence: TGTGCCAGCAGCTTAGGGACAGGGGGCCTGCATCTACGTGCTTTCTTT. This gives the protein CASSLGTGGLHLRAFF.

This clone was observed a handful of times. The chain employs TRBV5-6 and TRBJ2-7, with 8 bases fitting TRBD2. Unmatched junction bases numbered 12, after V lost 4 bases and J lost 3 bases. From germline, CDR1 is SGHDT and CDR2 YYEEEE. The CDR3 length is 16 residues. CDR3 sequence: CASSPKTLTSVYEQYV. Written as DNA, the CDR3 is TGTGCCAGCAGCCCGAAAACCTTGACTAGCGTCTACGAGCAGTACGTC.

The chain uses TRBV4-3 and TRBJ2-1, with 11 bases lining up with TRBD2. V shed 0 bases and J 8 bases; nucleotides not matched to a gene: 3. The length of the CDR3 is 15 residues. CDR1 LGHNA and CDR2 YSLEER come from the germline V gene. CDR3 protein: CASSQDLAGGYEQFF. The DNA for the CDR3 is TGCGCCAGCAGCCAAGATCTAGCGGGGGGCTATGAGCAGTTCTTC.

This clone was detected a few times. The chain recombines TRBV7-8 with TRBJ1-3; no clear D gene. V shed 5 bases and J shed 0 bases, with 17 bases lying between them. CDR1 SGHVS and CDR2 FQNEAQ come from the germline V gene. This CDR3 spans 17 amino acids. The CDR3 region has the DNA TGTGCCAGCAGCGCTACGCGGACGGCCGGCTCTGGAAACACCATATATTTT. Translation gives CASSATRTAGSGNTIYF.

This chain connects TRBV28 to TRBJ1-2; D uncertain. Germline V CDR1 and CDR2: MDHEN, SYDVKM. CDR3 size: 12 residues. V was clipped by 6 bases and J by 4 bases, with 9 bases between them. The CDR3, as DNA: TGTGCCAGCAGGGCACCGGTCTATGGCTACACCTTC. Its translation is CASRAPVYGYTF.

V and J are TRBV18 and TRBJ1-1; 7 nucleotides line up with TRBD1. CDR1 KGHSH and CDR2 LQKENI come from the germline V gene. The CDR3 is made up of 16 amino acids. The V and J ends lost 3 bases and 10 bases, in that order; junction bases with no gene match: 17. For the CDR3, the DNA is TGTGCCAGCTCACCCCCGGGACAGATCAAAGTGGGTCGAGCTTTCTTT. Protein sequence: CASSPPGQIKVGRAFF.

The chain carries TRBV5-1 and TRBJ1-3, with 9 nucleotides matching TRBD1. CDR3 length: 15 amino acids. Germline V gene sequence: CDR1 SGHRS, CDR2 YFSETQ. The V segment lost 2 bases and the J segment 4 bases; nucleotides outside the gene matches: 4. CDR3 region: CASSLQGAEGNTIYF. The DNA of the CDR3 is TGCGCCAGCAGCTTACAGGGGGCGGAGGGAAACACCATATATTTT.

This clone appeared a single time. The CDR3 region is CASSLWGRGYTF. The CDR3 nucleotides are TGTGCCAGCAGTTTATGGGGTAGGGGCTACACCTTC. This chain joins TRBV28 and TRBJ1-2; D not resolved. Germline CDR1 reads MDHEN; CDR2 reads SYDVKM. There are 12 residues in the CDR3. V lost 0 bases and J lost 8, with 7 bases in between.

The rearrangement links TRBV19 to TRBJ1-1; a weak D match, TRBD1 (6 bases). Germline assignment: CDR1 LNHDA and CDR2 SQIVND (reference sequence). The germline V and J ends were trimmed by 6 bases and 3 bases, with 14 bases remaining between them. This CDR3 has 14 residues. CDR3 sequence: CASRHGTRYTEAFF. The CDR3 nucleotides are TGTGCCAGTAGACATGGGACAAGATACACTGAAGCTTTCTTT.

This clone has just one count. J is TRBJ2-1 and V is TRBV28, with D tentatively TRBD1 or TRBD2 (5 bases each). The V and J ends lost 8 bases and 8 bases respectively, with 19 bases between them. The CDR3 extends over 14 amino acids. In germline, CDR1 is MDHEN, CDR2 SYDVKM. CDR3 bases: TGTGCCAGCGGGTCCGGGGCCCAATTCTATGAGCAGTTCTTC. Translating gives CASGSGAQFYEQFF. Filled out from reference TRBV28 and TRBJ2-1, the complete variable domain reads DVKVTQSSRYLVKRTGEKVFLECVQDMDHENMFWYRQDPGLGLRLIYFSYDVKMKEKGDIPEGYSVSREKKERFSLILESASTNQTSMYLCASGSGAQFYEQFFGPGTRLTVL.

The J gene is TRBJ1-5, the V gene TRBV19, with D perhaps TRBD1 (5 bases). The CDR3 runs 16 residues. Germline-derived CDR1 and CDR2 are LNHDA and SQIVND (reference sequence). V was cut by 7 bases and J by 7 bases, with 23 bases left in between. The CDR3 sequence: CASMRTGSWGNQPQHF. CDR3 bases: TGTGCCAGTATGAGAACAGGCTCCTGGGGGAACCAGCCCCAGCATTTT. Together with reference TRBV19 and TRBJ1-5, the CDR3 gives the full variable domain: DGGITQSPKYLFRKEGQNVTLSCEQNLNHDAMYWYRQDPGQGLRLIYYSQIVNDFQKGDIAEGYSVSREKKESFPLTVTSAQKNPTAFYLCASMRTGSWGNQPQHFGDGTRLSIL.